This T cell receptor beta chain was identified in a study of blood T cells in healthy people across ages. The CDR3 totals 16 residues. Germline V gene data show CDR1 as WNHNN and CDR2 as SYGVQD (reference sequence). Using a J-beta primer mix together with a sample-barcoded 5' primer, a second PCR was run for about 7 to 12 cycles. TCRdb redid the calling of the 5' RACE reads with MiXCR, one entry per CDR3 protein. This table has around 800,000 distinct CDR3 sequences, around half appearing once. The J gene is TRBJ2-1, the V gene TRBV10-1; 9 nucleotides agree with TRBD2. The J call could be wrong; TRBJ2-7 is a better fit for the DNA end. The sample consisted of blood. The clonotype originates from a man older than 75 in good health. The DNA for the CDR3 is TGCGCCAGCAGTGAGTCTACTAGCGGGCTGTACAATGAGCAGTACTTC. Its translation is CASSESTSGLYNEQYF.